These 30 T cell receptor beta chains share one sample of origin, sequenced in a study of T cell clonality in common variable immunodeficiency. Assay used: immunoSEQ multiplex PCR; TCRdb lists only in-frame clones, some missing. There are about 20,000 clones in the sample, none observed a single time. Study results and limitations: Reportedly, TCR beta sequences from common variable immunodeficiency showed fewer deletions and N-nucleotide insertions.

These receptors' antigens are unknown. The sequencing sample was made of peripheral blood mononuclear cells. Receptor source: a human donor with common variable immunodeficiency.

This clone was recorded a few times. The sequence runs out 3 residues before the end of the CDR3; the remainder is reconstructed from the germline J gene. The chain has TRBV7-2 and TRBJ2-3; D remains ambiguous. Germline CDR1 SGHTA, CDR2 FQGNSA. Trimming removed 3 bases at V and 0 bases at J, with 10 bases between. CDR3 length: 15 residues. This CDR3 reads CASSFPGSSTDTQYF. The sequenced part of the CDR3 DNA is TGTGCCAGCAGCTTTCCAGGTTCTAGCACAGATACG.

The sample holds a few counts of this clone. The read gets to within 3 residues of the CDR3 end, and the germline J gene fills in the rest. V usage is TRBV7-3 and J usage is TRBJ1-4; D gene uncertain. The CDR3 runs 13 residues. Trimming took off 2 bases at V and 7 bases at J, with 8 bases between the two ends. The germline CDR1 and CDR2 sequences are SGHTA and FQGTGA. Partial CDR3 DNA: TGTGCCAGCAGCTTATCCCCAGGTGAAAAA. Encoded protein: CASSLSPGEK. The full CDR3 reads CASSLSPGEKLFF.

This clone was counted between two and nine times. The missing CDR3 end, 3 residues past where the read stops, is filled in from the germline J gene. The chain uses TRBV7-6 and TRBJ2-2; 8 nucleotides align to TRBD2. V shed 6 bases, J shed 5 bases, and the junction held 11 bases outside the gene matches. CDR3 length equals 16 residues. In germline, CDR1 is SGHVS, CDR2 FNYEAQ. The sequenced CDR3 bases are TGTGCCAGCAGAGATATCAGCGGGGGCCTAACCGGGGAG. As protein: CASRDISGGLTGE. The full CDR3 is CASRDISGGLTGELFF. The full variable domain, rest sourced from reference TRBV7-6 and TRBJ2-2, is GAGVSQSPRYKVTKRGQDVALRCDPISGHVSLYWYRQALGQGPEFLTYFNYEAQQDKSGLPNDRFSAERPEGSISTLTIQRTEQRDSAMYRCASRDISGGLTGELFFGEGSRLTVL.

About this clone itself: The CDR3 end is not reached by the read, which stops 3 residues before it; the germline J gene fills it in. The rearrangement links TRBV6-2 or TRBV6-3 to TRBJ2-7, with 8 bases aligning to TRBD2. The CDR3 totals 13 residues. CDR1 is MNHEY, CDR2 SVGEGT, per germline. V was clipped by 5 bases and J by 2 bases; unmatched bases: 2. CDR3 region: CASSLSGTYEQYF. CDR3 DNA, as far as it was read: TGTGCCAGCAGTCTTAGCGGGACCTACGAG.

About this clone: Coverage ceases 3 residues before the CDR3 finishes, and the germline J gene fills in the end. This rearrangement joins TRBV19 to TRBJ2-2; tentative D call: TRBD2 (5 bases). The V gene's germline CDR1 is LNHDA and CDR2 SQIVND (reference sequence). This CDR3 contains 13 residues. The V end was cut by 7 bases, the J end by 2 bases, with 8 bases between. The DNA read from the CDR3 is TGTGCCAGTACGCGGGCAAACACCGGGGAG. Amino acids: CASTRANTGE. The whole CDR3 region reads CASTRANTGELFF.

A note on this clone: The CDR3 end lies 3 residues beyond the end of the read and is filled in from the germline J gene. This sequence joins TRBV19 and TRBJ2-3, with a possible D match to TRBD1 (6 bases). V lost 6 bases, J lost 6 bases, and 19 bases lay in between. CDR1 and CDR2 from the germline V gene are LNHDA and SQIVND (reference sequence). The CDR3 is made up of 15 amino acids. This CDR3 reads CASSLLTGQSDTQYF. The CDR3 bases that were read are TGTGCCAGTAGCCTCTTGACAGGACAGTCCGATACG.

Turning to this clone: The missing CDR3 end, 3 residues past where the read stops, is filled in from the germline J gene. J is TRBJ2-5 and V is TRBV7-3; D possibly corresponds to TRBD1 (5 bases). The V end lost 5 bases, the J end lost 5 bases, and 18 bases lay between the germline ends. The CDR3 covers 15 residues. The germline CDR1 and CDR2 sequences are SGHTA and FQGTGA. The CDR3: CASSRASGNGETQYF. Incomplete CDR3 DNA: TGTGCCAGCAGCCGGGCGTCAGGGAATGGGGAGACC.

This clone was counted only a few times. The read terminates 3 residues before the CDR3 end, so the remaining end is supplied by the germline J gene. The chain carries TRBV30 and TRBJ2-7; maybe TRBD1 (6 bases). Between the trimmed V and J ends, which lost 4 bases and 2 bases, there was a span of 12 bases. This CDR3 is built from 13 residues. In germline, CDR1 is GTSNPN, CDR2 SVGIG (reference sequence). The CDR3 spells CAWNTGSPYEQYF. CDR3 DNA, as far as it was read: TGTGCCTGGAATACAGGGAGCCCCTACGAG.

This clone is medium-sized within its sample. The read ends 3 residues shy of where the CDR3 ends; the end is completed using the germline J gene. This chain uses TRBV7-3 with TRBJ2-2; D may be TRBD1 (5 bases). Trimming pared 5 bases from V and 3 bases from J, leaving 10 bases between. CDR1 is SGHTA, CDR2 FQGTGA, per germline. CDR3 length equals 14 residues. CDR3 residues: CASSLLGDTGELFF. CDR3 DNA (partial): TGTGCCAGCAGCCTGCTAGGGGACACCGGGGAG.

This clone appeared a few times. The missing CDR3 end, 3 residues past where the read stops, is filled in from the germline J gene. The chain recombines TRBV13 with TRBJ2-7; 15 bases align to TRBD2. The germline V gene encodes CDR1 PRHDT and CDR2 FYEKMQ (reference sequence). The CDR3 length is 15 residues. Trimming cost V 3 bases and J 6 bases; bases outside gene matches: 3. CDR3 in amino acids: CASSFRTSGRAEQYF. CDR3 bases read: TGTGCCAGCAGCTTCAGGACTAGCGGGAGGGCCGAG.

About this clone itself: The CDR3 extends 3 residues past the end of the read, so its final part is completed from the germline J gene. The J gene is TRBJ2-5, the V gene TRBV5-1, with D unclear. The CDR3 contains 12 residues. Germline V CDR1 and CDR2: SGHRS, YFSETQ. Trimming shortened V by 4 bases and J by 5 bases, and 9 bases separated the two germline ends. CDR3 residues: CASSLQGETQYF. Incomplete CDR3 DNA: TGCGCCAGCAGCCTGCAAGGGGAGACC.

This clone was observed a handful of times. Germline is not matched at one junction end, which may reflect a read error. The sequence runs out 3 residues before the end of the CDR3; the remainder is reconstructed from the germline J gene. The chain links TRBV7-2 to TRBJ1-2; 9 bases are a match to TRBD1. The CDR3 loop spans 13 amino acids. The germline CDR1 and CDR2 sequences are SGHTA and FQGNSA. This CDR3 is CASILQGAGGYTF. Incomplete CDR3 DNA: TGTGCCAGCATCTTACAGGGGGCTGGGGGC.

Comments on this clone: Sequencing ends 3 residues short of the CDR3 end; the germline J gene provides the rest. J is TRBJ2-7 and V is TRBV19, with 9 nucleotides matching TRBD2. V dropped 0 bases and J dropped 2; count of bases not matched to a gene: 5. Germline loops: CDR1 LNHDA, CDR2 SQIVND (reference sequence). This CDR3 has 16 amino acids. CDR3 residues: CASSIDSTSGAYEQYF. The sequenced part of the CDR3 DNA is TGTGCCAGTAGTATAGACTCGACTAGCGGAGCCTACGAG. Full variable domain (remainder filled in from reference TRBV19 and TRBJ2-7): DGGITQSPKYLFRKEGQNVTLSCEQNLNHDAMYWYRQDPGQGLRLIYYSQIVNDFQKGDIAEGYSVSREKKESFPLTVTSAQKNPTAFYLCASSIDSTSGAYEQYFGPGTRLTVT.

In regard to this clone: The read is 3 residues too short to cover the CDR3 end, so that end is filled in from the germline J gene. This chain connects TRBV7-9 to TRBJ2-1, with 8 bases identical to TRBD2. V gave up 1 base and J gave up 7 bases; unmatched junction bases: 6. The germline V gene has CDR1 SEHNR and CDR2 FQNEAQ (reference sequence). CDR3 length: 15 amino acids. The DNA read from the CDR3 is TGTGCCAGCAGCTTAGTCCGAGCGGGAGAAAATGAG. It specifies CASSLVRAGENE. The CDR3 in full is CASSLVRAGENEQFF.

This clone has just a few counts. The read comes to an end 3 residues before the CDR3 does, leaving the germline J gene to fill in the end. The chain combines TRBV11-1 with TRBJ2-7, with a weak D call TRBD1 (6 bases). The V gene's germline CDR1 is SGHAT and CDR2 FQDESV (reference sequence). V lost 2 bases and J 2 bases, leaving 13 bases between the germline ends. There are 15 residues in the CDR3. The CDR3 bases that were read are TGTGCCAGCAGCTTACTACAGGGACCAACCTACGAG. This codes for CASSLLQGPTYE. The whole CDR3 region reads CASSLLQGPTYEQYF.

In the case of this clone: Read data end 3 residues before the CDR3 end; the end is taken from the germline J gene. The chain has TRBV7-9 and TRBJ2-3, with D tentatively TRBD2 (6 bases). This CDR3 comprises 13 residues. CDR1 and CDR2 from the germline V gene are SEHNR and FQNEAQ (reference sequence). Trimming took off 2 bases at V and 6 bases at J, with 9 bases between the two ends. The sequenced part of the CDR3 DNA is TGTGCCAGCAGCTTAAACCGGGGGGATACG. It encodes CASSLNRGDT. The CDR3 in full is CASSLNRGDTQYF.

About this clone itself: The read finishes 3 residues shy of the CDR3 end, and the germline J gene is used to complete it. The chain has TRBV6-1 and TRBJ2-2; D call uncertain. V was shortened by 3 bases and J by 3 bases, with 5 bases between the two germline ends. In germline, CDR1 is MNHNS, CDR2 SASEGT. This CDR3 comprises 13 residues. The DNA read from the CDR3 is TGTGCCAGCAGTGACCGGGACACCGGGGAG. Translation: CASSDRDTGE. The full CDR3 protein is CASSDRDTGELFF.

This clone has only a few counts. The read ends 3 residues before the CDR3 terminus; that terminus is restored from the germline J gene. The chain links TRBV7-2 to TRBJ2-1, with a tentative D call TRBD2 (7 bases). This CDR3 has 15 residues. The ends were cut back, 1 base at V and 8 bases at J, with 15 bases in the middle. CDR1 and CDR2 (germline): SGHTA, FQGNSA. The CDR3 loop reads CASSLVAGPGDEQFF. The part of the CDR3 DNA that was read is TGTGCCAGCAGCTTAGTAGCGGGCCCAGGGGATGAG.

About this clone: Read coverage stops 3 residues before the CDR3 terminus; the germline J gene supplies the remainder. The chain joins TRBV18 to TRBJ2-4; no definite D call. CDR3 size: 16 residues. V lost 1 base, J lost 0 bases, and 10 bases lay in between. Germline-derived CDR1 and CDR2 are KGHSH and LQKENI. The chain's CDR3 is CASSPQELLAKNIQYF. The sequenced part of the CDR3 DNA is TGTGCCAGCTCACCACAAGAGCTCCTAGCCAAAAACATT.

This clone rates as medium-sized. The CDR3 goes on 3 residues after the read ends, and that part is filled in from the germline J gene. V usage is TRBV27 and J usage is TRBJ1-1; TRBD1 might be the D (5 bases). V lost 5 bases and J lost 3, with 13 bases in between. The CDR3 spans 14 residues. The germline gives CDR1 MNHEY, CDR2 SMNVEV (reference sequence). The sequenced part of the CDR3 DNA is TGTGCCAGCAGTCATGACCTAGGGGACACTGAA. Protein product: CASSHDLGDTE. The complete CDR3 protein is CASSHDLGDTEAFF.

This clone counts as medium-sized. Read data end 3 residues before the CDR3 end; the end is taken from the germline J gene. This chain uses TRBV12-3 or TRBV12-4 with TRBJ1-3, with D possibly matching TRBD1 (6 bases). V was trimmed by 8 bases and J by 7 bases, leaving 15 bases between them. The CDR3 has 13 residues. The CDR3 DNA, read in part, is TGTGCCAGCGGCCCGACAAGGGGGAACACC. Protein product: CASGPTRGNT. The full CDR3 reads CASGPTRGNTIYF.

The table lists this clone with a few counts. Coverage ceases 3 residues before the CDR3 finishes, and the germline J gene fills in the end. J is TRBJ2-1 and V is TRBV30; 8 bases map to TRBD2. J was trimmed by 9 bases and V by 4 bases; bases with no gene match: 11. The CDR3 contains 14 residues. CDR1 GTSNPN and CDR2 SVGIG come from the germline V gene (reference sequence). This CDR3 is CAWTPGLGAVEQFF. The part of the CDR3 DNA that was read is TGTGCCTGGACCCCGGGACTAGGGGCTGTTGAG.

This clone was observed a handful of times. The read falls 3 residues short of the CDR3 end, and the missing part is taken from the germline J gene. The genes are TRBV19 and TRBJ1-1; TRBD1 matches at 7 bases. CDR3 length: 14 residues. The trim removed 6 bases at V and 1 base at J, leaving 5 bases unmatched. CDR1 is LNHDA and CDR2 is SQIVND in the germline V gene (reference sequence). CDR3 DNA (partial): TGTGCCAGTAGAGGACAGGATGCGAACACTGAA. Amino acids: CASRGQDANTE. The full CDR3 sequence reads CASRGQDANTEAFF.

As regards this clone: Read sequence stops 3 residues before the CDR3 end, and the germline J gene provides the missing end. The chain recombines TRBV30 with TRBJ1-2, with a possible D match to TRBD1 (5 bases). Germline V lookup: CDR1 GTSNPN, CDR2 SVGIG (reference sequence). Trimming took off 5 bases at V and 4 bases at J, with 14 bases between the two ends. The length of the CDR3 is 13 residues. CDR3 in amino acids: CAWDRDSFYGYTF. The part of the CDR3 DNA that was read is TGTGCCTGGGATCGGGACTCTTTCTATGGC. The full variable domain, rest sourced from reference TRBV30 and TRBJ1-2, is SQTIHQWPATLVQPVGSPLSLECTVEGTSNPNLYWYRQAAGRGLQLLFYSVGIGQISSEVPQNLSASRPQDRQFILSSKKLLLSDSGFYLCAWDRDSFYGYTFGSGTRLTVV.

Notes on this clone: Read data end 3 residues before the CDR3 end; the end is taken from the germline J gene. V usage is TRBV7-2 and J usage is TRBJ1-2; the match to TRBD1 covers 9 bases. This CDR3 has 15 residues. With 5 bases clipped from V and 4 bases from J, the junction kept 8 bases outside the gene matches. Per germline, CDR1 SGHTA and CDR2 FQGNSA. CDR3 DNA, as far as it was read: TGTGCCAGCAGCCAGGGGACAGGGCAGGGCTATGGC. Translation: CASSQGTGQGYG. The entire CDR3 is CASSQGTGQGYGYTF.

This clone was recorded a few times. CDR3: CASSRQGVVEKLFF. CDR3 bases read: TGTGCCAGCAGTCGACAGGGAGTGGTTGAAAAA. This chain uses TRBV2 with TRBJ1-4, with 7 bases that match TRBD1. The CDR3 is cut off 3 residues early in the read; its end comes from the germline J gene. V gave up 5 bases and J gave up 7 bases; unmatched junction bases: 7. Germline V gene sequence: CDR1 SNHLY, CDR2 FYNNEI. This CDR3 contains 14 residues.

In its sample, this clone was seen a few times. The read halts 3 residues ahead of the CDR3 end, with the missing end drawn from the germline J gene. The rearrangement joins TRBV7-2 to TRBJ1-3, with D maybe TRBD1 (6 bases). The CDR3 length is 14 residues. Germline loops: CDR1 SGHTA, CDR2 FQGNSA. Trimming left V 4 bases short and J 4 bases short, with 11 bases between. CDR3 sequence reads: CASSSTGTGNTIYF. CDR3 DNA (partial): TGTGCCAGCAGCTCTACAGGGACCGGAAACACC.

The CDR3 loop reads CASSLFPTGATNEKLFF. The DNA read from the CDR3 is TGTGCCAGCTCACTCTTTCCGACGGGTGCAACTAATGAAAAA. The chain is built from TRBV18 and TRBJ1-4; D gene unclear. The read terminates 3 residues ahead of where the CDR3 ends, so the germline J gene completes it. CDR3 length equals 17 residues. Trimming pared 4 bases from V and 0 bases from J, leaving 15 bases between. Germline CDR1 and CDR2: KGHSH and LQKENI.

This clone was observed a few times. The read terminates 3 residues ahead of where the CDR3 ends, so the germline J gene completes it. The J gene is TRBJ2-5, the V gene TRBV19; D gene uncertain. Germline CDR1 and CDR2: LNHDA and SQIVND (reference sequence). Trimming pared 4 bases from V and 4 bases from J, leaving 22 bases between. The CDR3 has 17 amino acids. The CDR3 is CASSNGFVTRGLETQYF. CDR3 DNA (partial): TGTGCCAGTAGTAACGGGTTTGTCACGCGAGGATTAGAGACC.

CDR3 amino acids: CAWTSRQVAAEKLFF. Incomplete CDR3 DNA: TGTGCCTGGACCTCGAGACAGGTCGCGGCGGAAAAA. This rearrangement joins TRBV30 to TRBJ1-4; a weak D match, TRBD1 (6 bases). Coverage ceases 3 residues before the CDR3 finishes, and the germline J gene fills in the end. Trimming cost V 4 bases and J 8 bases, with 20 bases left between them. Germline V gene lookup returns CDR1 GTSNPN and CDR2 SVGIG (reference sequence). The CDR3 is 15 residues long. The entire variable domain, with the rest obtained from reference TRBV30 and TRBJ1-4, is as follows: SQTIHQWPATLVQPVGSPLSLECTVEGTSNPNLYWYRQAAGRGLQLLFYSVGIGQISSEVPQNLSASRPQDRQFILSSKKLLLSDSGFYLCAWTSRQVAAEKLFFGSGTQLSVL.